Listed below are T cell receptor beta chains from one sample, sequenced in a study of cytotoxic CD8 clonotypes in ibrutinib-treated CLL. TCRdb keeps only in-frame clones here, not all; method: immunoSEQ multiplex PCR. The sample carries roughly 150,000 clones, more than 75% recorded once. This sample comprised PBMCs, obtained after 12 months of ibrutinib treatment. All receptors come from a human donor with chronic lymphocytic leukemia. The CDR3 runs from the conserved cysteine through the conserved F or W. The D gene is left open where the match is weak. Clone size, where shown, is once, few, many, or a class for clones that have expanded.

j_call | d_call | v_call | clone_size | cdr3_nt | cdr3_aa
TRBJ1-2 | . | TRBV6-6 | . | TGTGCCAGCAACCAGGGGTTTGGCCATGGCTACACCTTC | CASNQGFGHGYTF
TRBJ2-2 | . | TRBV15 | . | TGTGCCACCAGGAACCAGGCGAACACCGGGGAGCTGTTTTTT | CATRNQANTGELFF
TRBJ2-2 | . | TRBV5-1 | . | TGCGCCAGCAGTTACTCGGAGGGAGGAAGCTCCGGGGAGCTGTTTTTT | CASSYSEGGSSGELFF
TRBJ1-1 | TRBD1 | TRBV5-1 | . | TGCGCCAGCAGCTTTGGTGGGACAGGGTGGGTTGGAGCTTTCTTT | CASSFGGTGWVGAFF
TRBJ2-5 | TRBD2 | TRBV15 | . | TGTGCCACCAGTCGGTCGGGGGGGCCATTGGAGACCCAGTACTTC | CATSRSGGPLETQYF
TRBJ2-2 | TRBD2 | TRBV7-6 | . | TGTGCCAGCAGCTTAGGGCCAGCGGGAGTACGCACCGGGGAGCTGTTTTTT | CASSLGPAGVRTGELFF
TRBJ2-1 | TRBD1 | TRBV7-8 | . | TGTGCCAGCAGCTTAGATACAGGGGACGGCAATGAGCAGTTCTTC | CASSLDTGDGNEQFF
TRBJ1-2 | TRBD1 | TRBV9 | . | TGTGCCAGCAGCGTAGAGGGGACAGGGCTTGGCTACACCTTC | CASSVEGTGLGYTF
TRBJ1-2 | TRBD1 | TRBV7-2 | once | TGTGCCAGCAGCTTAAACAGGGGACCCTATGGCTACACCTTC | CASSLNRGPYGYTF
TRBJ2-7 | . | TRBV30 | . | TGTGCCTGGAGCGGGGGCAGTGGCTACGAGCAGTACTTC | CAWSGGSGYEQYF
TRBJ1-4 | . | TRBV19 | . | TGTGCCAGTAGTATCGCGGGTGAAAAACTGTTTTTT | CASSIAGEKLFF
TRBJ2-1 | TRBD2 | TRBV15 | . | TGTGCCACCAGCAGAGACTCCGCGGGAGGGTCCTACAATGAGCAGTTCTTC | CATSRDSAGGSYNEQFF
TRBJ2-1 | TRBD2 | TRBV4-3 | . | TGCGCCAGCAGCCAAGTGGGGCCTAGCGGGGGGGCTGCCGGGAATGAGCAGTTCTTC | CASSQVGPSGGAAGNEQFF
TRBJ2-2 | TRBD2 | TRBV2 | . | TGTGCCAGCACTGGGACTAGCGGGAGTATCGGGGAGCTGTTTTTT | CASTGTSGSIGELFF
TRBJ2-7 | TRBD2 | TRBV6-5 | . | TGTGCCAGCAGTCGGACTAGCGGGAGTTACGAGCAGTACTTC | CASSRTSGSYEQYF
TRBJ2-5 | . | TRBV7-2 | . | TGTGCCAGCAGCTTAGTCCTATCTAGAGCGGGTCAAGAGACCCAGTACTTC | CASSLVLSRAGQETQYF
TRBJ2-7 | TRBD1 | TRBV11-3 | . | TGTGCCAGCAGCCTGACAGGGAACGAGCAGTACTTC | CASSLTGNEQYF
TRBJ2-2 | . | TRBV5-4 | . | TGTGCCAGCAGCTTGGGGACAGAGAACACCGGGGAGCTGTTTTTT | CASSLGTENTGELFF
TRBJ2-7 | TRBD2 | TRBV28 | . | TGTGCCAGCAGTTTATGGGGGGGGTACGACGAGCAGTACTTC | CASSLWGGYDEQYF
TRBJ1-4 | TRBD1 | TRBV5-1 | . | TGCGCCAGCAGCTTACAGGGGGGAGATACTAATGAAAAACTGTTTTTT | CASSLQGGDTNEKLFF
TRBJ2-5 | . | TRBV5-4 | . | TGTGCCAGCAGCTCGCCACTGGGACAAGGGGAGACCCAGTACTTC | CASSSPLGQGETQYF
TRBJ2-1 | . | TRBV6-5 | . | TGTGCCAGCAGCCGACGGAGGTGGGATGAGCAGTTCTTC | CASSRRRWDEQFF
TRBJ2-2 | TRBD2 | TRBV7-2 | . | TGTGCCAGCAGCCCATCCTCCACGGGACTAGCGTACACCGGGGAGCTGTTTTTT | CASSPSSTGLAYTGELFF
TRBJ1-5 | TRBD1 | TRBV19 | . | TGTGCCAGTAGTCCAGGGACAGGGGGCCCCTCAGGCAATCAGCCCCAGCATTTT | CASSPGTGGPSGNQPQHF
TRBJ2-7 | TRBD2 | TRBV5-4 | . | TGTGCCAGCAGCCCGGGACTAGCGGGAGTTTTCTACGAGCAGTACTTC | CASSPGLAGVFYEQYF
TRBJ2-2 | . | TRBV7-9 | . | TGTGCCAGCAATCGAGGGCTCCTGGGCCCCGGGGAGCTGTTTTTT | CASNRGLLGPGELFF
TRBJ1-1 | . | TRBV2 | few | TGTGCCAGCACGGGGGGTATGAACACTGAAGCTTTCTTT | CASTGGMNTEAFF
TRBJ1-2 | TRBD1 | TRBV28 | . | TGTGCCAGCAGTTTAGGGGGACAGGGAAACTATGGCTACACCTTC | CASSLGGQGNYGYTF
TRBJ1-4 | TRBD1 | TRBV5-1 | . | TGCGCCAGCAGAAAGACAGGGGCATCAACTAATGAAAAACTGTTTTTT | CASRKTGASTNEKLFF
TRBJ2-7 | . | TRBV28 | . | TGTGCCAGCAGTTTACTGGCATCCGAGCAGTACTTC | CASSLLASEQYF
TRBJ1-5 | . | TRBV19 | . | TGTGCCAGTCGAACTCAGGCCCACCAGCCCCAGCATTTT | CASRTQAHQPQHF
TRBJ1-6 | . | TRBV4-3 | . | TGCGCCAGCAGCCAAGACCCAGGACAAGGGCTCTCACCCCTCCACTTT | CASSQDPGQGLSPLHF
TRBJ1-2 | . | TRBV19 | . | TGTGCCAGTAGTCGCGGGACTAACTATGGCTACACCTTC | CASSRGTNYGYTF
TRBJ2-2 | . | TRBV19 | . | TGTGCCAGTAAGGTGGGGCCCGGGACCGGGGAGCTGTTTTTT | CASKVGPGTGELFF
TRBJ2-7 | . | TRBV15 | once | TGTGCCACCAGCAGACCTCCGACAGGACCCTACGAGCAGTACTTC | CATSRPPTGPYEQYF
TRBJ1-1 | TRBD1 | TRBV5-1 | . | TGCGCCAGCAGCTCCCGTACTGACAGGGCGAACACTGAAGCTTTCTTT | CASSSRTDRANTEAFF
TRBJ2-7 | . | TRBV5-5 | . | TGTGCCAGCAGCAAGGTACAGGGTACCTACGAGCAGTACTTC | CASSKVQGTYEQYF
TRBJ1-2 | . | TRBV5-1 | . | TGCGCCAGCAGCTTGGGGGCAGTGACTAACTATGGCTACACCTTC | CASSLGAVTNYGYTF
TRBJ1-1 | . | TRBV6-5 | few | TGTGCCAGCAGTATGACAGGACCCATGAACACTGAAGCTTTCTTT | CASSMTGPMNTEAFF
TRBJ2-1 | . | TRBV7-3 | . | TGTGCCAGCAGCCCCACGACGGCTTGGGGCGATGAGCAGTTCTTC | CASSPTTAWGDEQFF
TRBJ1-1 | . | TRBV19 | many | TGTGCCAGTAGGAACACTGAAGCTTTCTTT | CASRNTEAFF